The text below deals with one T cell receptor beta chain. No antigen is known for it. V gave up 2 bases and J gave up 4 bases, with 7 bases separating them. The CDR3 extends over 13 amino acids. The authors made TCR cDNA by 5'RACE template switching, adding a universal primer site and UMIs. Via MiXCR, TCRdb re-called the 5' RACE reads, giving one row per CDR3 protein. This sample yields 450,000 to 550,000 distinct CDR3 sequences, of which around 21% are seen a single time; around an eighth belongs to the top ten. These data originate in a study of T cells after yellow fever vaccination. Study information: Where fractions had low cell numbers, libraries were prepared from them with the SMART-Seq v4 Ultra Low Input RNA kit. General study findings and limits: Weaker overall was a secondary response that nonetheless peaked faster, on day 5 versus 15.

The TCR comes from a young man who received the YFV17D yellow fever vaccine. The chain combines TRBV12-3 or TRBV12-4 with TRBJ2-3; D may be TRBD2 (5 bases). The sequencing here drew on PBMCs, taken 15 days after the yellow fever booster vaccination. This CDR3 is CASSLWGADTQYF. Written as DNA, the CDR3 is TGTGCCAGCAGTTTATGGGGAGCAGATACGCAGTATTTT.